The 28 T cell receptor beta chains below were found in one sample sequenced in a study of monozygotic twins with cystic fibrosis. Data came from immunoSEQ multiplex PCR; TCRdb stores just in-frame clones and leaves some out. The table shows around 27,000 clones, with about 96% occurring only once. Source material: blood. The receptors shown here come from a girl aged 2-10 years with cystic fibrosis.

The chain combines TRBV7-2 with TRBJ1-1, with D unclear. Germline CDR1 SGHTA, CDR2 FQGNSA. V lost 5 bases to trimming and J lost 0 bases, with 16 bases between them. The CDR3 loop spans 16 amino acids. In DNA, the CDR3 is TGTGCCAGCAGCCCTTCCCTCACAGCCGTGAACACTGAAGCTTTCTTT. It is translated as CASSPSLTAVNTEAFF.

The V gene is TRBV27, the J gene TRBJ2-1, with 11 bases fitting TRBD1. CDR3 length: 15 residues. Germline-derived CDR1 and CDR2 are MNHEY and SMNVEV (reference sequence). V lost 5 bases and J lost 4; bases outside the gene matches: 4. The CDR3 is CASSLGTGGYNEQFF. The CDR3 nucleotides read TGTGCCAGCAGTCTAGGGACAGGGGGGTACAATGAGCAGTTCTTC.

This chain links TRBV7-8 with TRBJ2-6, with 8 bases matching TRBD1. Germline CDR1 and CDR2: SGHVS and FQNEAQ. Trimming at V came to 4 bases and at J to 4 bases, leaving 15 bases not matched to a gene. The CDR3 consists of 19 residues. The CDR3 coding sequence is TGTGCCAGCAGCTCCCTTCCCGGGACAGGCATAACGGGGGCCAACGTCCTGACTTTC. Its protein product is CASSSLPGTGITGANVLTF.

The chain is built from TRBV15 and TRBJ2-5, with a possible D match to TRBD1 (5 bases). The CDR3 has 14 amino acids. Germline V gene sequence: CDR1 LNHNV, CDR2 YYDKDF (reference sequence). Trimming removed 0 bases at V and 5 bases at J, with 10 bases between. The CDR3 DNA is TGTGCCACCAGCAGAGATCGCAGGGCTGAGACCCAGTACTTC. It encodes CATSRDRRAETQYF.

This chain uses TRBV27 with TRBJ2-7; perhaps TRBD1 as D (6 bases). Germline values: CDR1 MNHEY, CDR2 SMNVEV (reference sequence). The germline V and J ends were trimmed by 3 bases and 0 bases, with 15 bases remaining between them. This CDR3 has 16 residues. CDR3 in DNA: TGTGCCAGCAGTTTGTTCGGGACACCGAGCTCCTACGAGCAGTACTTC. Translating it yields CASSLFGTPSSYEQYF.

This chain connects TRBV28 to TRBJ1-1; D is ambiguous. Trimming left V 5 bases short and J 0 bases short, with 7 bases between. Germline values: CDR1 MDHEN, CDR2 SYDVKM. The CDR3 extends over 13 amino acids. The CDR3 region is CASSPGMNTEAFF. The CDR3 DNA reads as TGTGCCAGCAGTCCCGGCATGAACACTGAAGCTTTCTTT.

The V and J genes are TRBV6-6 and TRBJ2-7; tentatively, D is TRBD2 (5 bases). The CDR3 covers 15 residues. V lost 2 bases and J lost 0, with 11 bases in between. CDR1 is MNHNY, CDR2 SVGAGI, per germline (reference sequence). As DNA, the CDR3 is TGTGCCAGCAGTTACAAGGGAGCGGCCTCCTACGAGCAGTACTTC. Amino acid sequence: CASSYKGAASYEQYF.

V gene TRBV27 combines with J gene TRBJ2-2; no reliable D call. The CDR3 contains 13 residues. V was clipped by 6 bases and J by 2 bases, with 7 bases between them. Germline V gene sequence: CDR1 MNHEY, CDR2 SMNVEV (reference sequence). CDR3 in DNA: TGTGCCAGCAGCCCATTCAACACCGGGGAGCTGTTTTTT. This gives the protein CASSPFNTGELFF.

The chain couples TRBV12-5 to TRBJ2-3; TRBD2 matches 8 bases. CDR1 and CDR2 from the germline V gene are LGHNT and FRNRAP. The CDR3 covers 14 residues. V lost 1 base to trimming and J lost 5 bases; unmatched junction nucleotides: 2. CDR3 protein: CASGLGRGGDTQYF. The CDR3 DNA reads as TGTGCTAGTGGTTTGGGTCGGGGGGGAGATACGCAGTATTTT.

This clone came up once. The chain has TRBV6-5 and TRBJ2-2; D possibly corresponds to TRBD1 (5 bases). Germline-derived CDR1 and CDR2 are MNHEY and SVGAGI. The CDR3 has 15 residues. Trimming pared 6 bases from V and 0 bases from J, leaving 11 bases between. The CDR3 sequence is CASSNPGTNTGELFF. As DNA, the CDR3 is TGTGCCAGCAGCAACCCAGGGACGAACACCGGGGAGCTGTTTTTT.

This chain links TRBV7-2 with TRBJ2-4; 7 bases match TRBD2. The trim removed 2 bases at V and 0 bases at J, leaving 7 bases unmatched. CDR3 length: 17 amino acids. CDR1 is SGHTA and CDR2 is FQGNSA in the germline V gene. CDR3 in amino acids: CASSLSSGAIAKNIQYF. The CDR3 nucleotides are TGTGCCAGCAGCTTATCTAGCGGAGCGATAGCCAAAAACATTCAGTACTTC.

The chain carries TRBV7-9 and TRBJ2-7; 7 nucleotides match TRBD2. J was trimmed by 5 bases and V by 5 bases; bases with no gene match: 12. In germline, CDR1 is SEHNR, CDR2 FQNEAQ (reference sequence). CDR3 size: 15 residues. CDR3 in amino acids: CASSPKGGSGDEQYF. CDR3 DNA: TGTGCCAGCAGCCCCAAAGGCGGGAGTGGGGACGAGCAGTACTTC.

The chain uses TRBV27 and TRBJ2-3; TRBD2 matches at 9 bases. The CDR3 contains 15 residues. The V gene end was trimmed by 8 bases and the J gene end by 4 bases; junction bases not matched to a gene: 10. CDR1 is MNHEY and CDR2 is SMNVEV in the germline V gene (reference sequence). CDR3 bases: TGTGCCAGCCCCAGATGGCGGGAGGGCCCAGATACGCAGTATTTT. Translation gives CASPRWREGPDTQYF.

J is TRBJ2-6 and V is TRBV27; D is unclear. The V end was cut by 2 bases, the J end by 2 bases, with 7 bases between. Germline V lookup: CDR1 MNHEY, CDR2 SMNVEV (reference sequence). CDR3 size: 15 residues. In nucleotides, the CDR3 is TGTGCCAGCAGTTTAGGCAGGACTGGGGCCAACGTCCTGACTTTC. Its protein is CASSLGRTGANVLTF.

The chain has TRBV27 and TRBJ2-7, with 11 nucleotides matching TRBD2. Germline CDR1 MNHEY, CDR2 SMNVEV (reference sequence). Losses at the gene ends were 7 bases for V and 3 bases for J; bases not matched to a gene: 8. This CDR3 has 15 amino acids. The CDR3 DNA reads TGTGCCAGCAATAGCGGGAGGGCCCCCCTCTACGAGCAGTACTTC. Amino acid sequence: CASNSGRAPLYEQYF.

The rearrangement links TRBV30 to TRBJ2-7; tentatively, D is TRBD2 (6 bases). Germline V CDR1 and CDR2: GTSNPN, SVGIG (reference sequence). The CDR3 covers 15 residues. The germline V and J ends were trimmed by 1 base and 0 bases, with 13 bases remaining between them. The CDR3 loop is CAWSEVGLSSYEQYF. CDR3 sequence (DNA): TGTGCCTGGAGTGAAGTGGGACTCAGCTCCTACGAGCAGTACTTC.

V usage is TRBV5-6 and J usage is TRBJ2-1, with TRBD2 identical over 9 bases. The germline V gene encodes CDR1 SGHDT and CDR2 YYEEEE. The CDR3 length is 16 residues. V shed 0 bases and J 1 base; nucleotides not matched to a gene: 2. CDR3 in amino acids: CASSLVAGASYNEQFF. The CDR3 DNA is TGTGCCAGCAGCTTGGTAGCGGGGGCGTCCTACAATGAGCAGTTCTTC.

The CDR3 bases are TGTGCCAGCAGACCTGGGGGGTACGGCAATCAGCCCCAGCATTTT. Protein sequence: CASRPGGYGNQPQHF. V usage is TRBV6-5 and J usage is TRBJ1-5; D may be TRBD1 (5 bases). Germline values: CDR1 MNHEY, CDR2 SVGAGI. This CDR3 is built from 15 residues. V shed 6 bases and J shed 2 bases, with 14 bases lying between them.

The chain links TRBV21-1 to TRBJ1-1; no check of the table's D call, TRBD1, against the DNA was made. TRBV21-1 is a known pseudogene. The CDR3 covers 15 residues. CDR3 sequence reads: CASTGQSRWDTEAFF. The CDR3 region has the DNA TGTGCCAGCACGGGACAGTCCCGATGGGACACTGAAGCTTTCTTT.

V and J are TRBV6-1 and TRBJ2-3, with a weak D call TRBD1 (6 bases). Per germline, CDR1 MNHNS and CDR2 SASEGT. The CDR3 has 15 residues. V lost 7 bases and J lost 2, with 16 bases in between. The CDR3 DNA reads TGTGCCAGCATCCGAAGGGACACCCTCACAGATACGCAGTATTTT. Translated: CASIRRDTLTDTQYF.

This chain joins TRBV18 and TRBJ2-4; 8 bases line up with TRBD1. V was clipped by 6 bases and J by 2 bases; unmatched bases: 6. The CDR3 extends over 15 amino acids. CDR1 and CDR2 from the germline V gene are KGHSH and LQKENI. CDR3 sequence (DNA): TGTGCCAGCTCCCCTGGACAGGGAACCAAAAACATTCAGTACTTC. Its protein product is CASSPGQGTKNIQYF.

The CDR3 region is CSVPMWQGGANYGYTF. CDR3 sequence (DNA): TGCAGCGTTCCTATGTGGCAGGGGGGAGCTAACTATGGCTACACCTTC. J is TRBJ1-2 and V is TRBV29-1, with 7 bases identical to TRBD1. V trimming: 5 bases; J trimming: 0 bases; junction bases outside the gene matches: 12. The germline gives CDR1 SQVTM, CDR2 ANQGSEA. CDR3 size: 16 residues.

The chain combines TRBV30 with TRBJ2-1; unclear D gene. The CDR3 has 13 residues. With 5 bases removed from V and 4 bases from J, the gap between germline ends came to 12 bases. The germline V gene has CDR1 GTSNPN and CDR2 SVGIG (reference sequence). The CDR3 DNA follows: TGTGCCTGGCTACCGCTAATGTACAATGAGCAGTTCTTC. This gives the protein CAWLPLMYNEQFF.

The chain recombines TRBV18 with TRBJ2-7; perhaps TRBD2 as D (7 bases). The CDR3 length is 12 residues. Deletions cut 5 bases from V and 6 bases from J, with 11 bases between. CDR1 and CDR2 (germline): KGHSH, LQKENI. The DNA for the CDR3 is TGTGCCAGCTCAGCCCGGGGGGCCGAGCAGTACTTC. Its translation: CASSARGAEQYF.

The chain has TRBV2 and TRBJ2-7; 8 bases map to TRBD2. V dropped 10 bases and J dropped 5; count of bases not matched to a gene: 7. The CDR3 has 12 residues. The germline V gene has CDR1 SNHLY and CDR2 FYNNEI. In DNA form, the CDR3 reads TGTGCCACCGCCCCGGGGGGGCACGAGCAGTACTTC. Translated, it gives CATAPGGHEQYF.

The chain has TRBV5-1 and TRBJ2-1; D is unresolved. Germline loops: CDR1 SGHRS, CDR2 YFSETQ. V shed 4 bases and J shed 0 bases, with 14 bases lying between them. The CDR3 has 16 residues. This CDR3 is CASSPQAFSSYNEQFF. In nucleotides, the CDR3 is TGCGCCAGCAGCCCCCAGGCTTTTAGCTCCTACAATGAGCAGTTCTTC.

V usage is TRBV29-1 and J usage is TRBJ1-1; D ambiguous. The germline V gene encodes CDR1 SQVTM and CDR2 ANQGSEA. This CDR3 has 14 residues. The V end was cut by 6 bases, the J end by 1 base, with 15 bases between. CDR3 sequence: CSVAHQEPNTEAFF. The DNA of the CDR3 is TGCAGCGTCGCCCACCAGGAGCCGAACACTGAAGCTTTCTTT.

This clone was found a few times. CDR3 DNA: TGTGCCAGCAGTTTTTCACAATTTACAGATACGCAGTATTTT. It encodes CASSFSQFTDTQYF. This chain links TRBV28 with TRBJ2-3; D is unclear. Looked up from germline, CDR1 is MDHEN and CDR2 is SYDVKM. This CDR3 spans 14 amino acids. The V gene lost 3 bases and the J gene lost 3 bases, with 10 bases spanning the gap.